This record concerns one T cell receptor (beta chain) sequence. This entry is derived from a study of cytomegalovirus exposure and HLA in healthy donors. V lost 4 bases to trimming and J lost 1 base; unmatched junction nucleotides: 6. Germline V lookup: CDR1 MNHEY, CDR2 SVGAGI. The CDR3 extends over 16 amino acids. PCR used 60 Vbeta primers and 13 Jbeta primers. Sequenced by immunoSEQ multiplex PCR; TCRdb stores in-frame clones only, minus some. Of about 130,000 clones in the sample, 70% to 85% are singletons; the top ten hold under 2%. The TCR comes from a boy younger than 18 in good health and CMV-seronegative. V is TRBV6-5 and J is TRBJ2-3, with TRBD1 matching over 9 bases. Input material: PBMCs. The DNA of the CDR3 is TGTGCCAGCAGTTTACAGGGGGCGTTGGGCACAGATACGCAGTATTTT. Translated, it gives CASSLQGALGTDTQYF.